The source of this T cell receptor (beta chain) is a study of T cell changes during pregnancy in multiple sclerosis. Data came from immunoSEQ multiplex PCR; TCRdb stores just in-frame clones and leaves some out. Seen here are about 55,000 clones, 75% to 90% observed once, and the top ten hold 0.5% to 0.6%. This clone was seen once. Between the trimmed V and J ends, which lost 4 bases and 0 bases, there was a span of 19 bases. CDR3 size: 17 residues. Germline CDR1 and CDR2: SGHTA and FQGNSA. The chain uses TRBV7-2 and TRBJ2-7; D possibly corresponds to TRBD2 (5 bases). Material: CD4+ T cells from peripheral blood mononuclear cells, obtained in the first trimester of pregnancy. This receptor was obtained from a female donor with multiple sclerosis, enrolled in a pregnancy study. CDR3 DNA: TGTGCCAGCAGCTCGGATTACAGCGGCCTTTTCTCCTACGAGCAGTACTTC. This translates into CASSSDYSGLFSYEQYF.